The clone carrying this T cell receptor beta chain was found many times. Its antigen is unknown. V lost 2 bases, J lost 0 bases, and 8 bases lay in between. Germline lookup yields CDR1 MNHEY and CDR2 SVGAGI. CDR3 length: 15 amino acids. One entry per CDR3 protein, called by TCRdb with MiXCR from the 5' RACE reads. The sample contains about 360,000 distinct CDR3 sequences, around 15% of which appear only once. The data belong to a study of T-cell memory formation after mild COVID-19. The overall study: Largely, TCR clusters stayed within a single donor.

Study-level points and caveats: Cross-reactive memory seemingly joined, as some responding clones were found in pre-infection memory. Contracting CD4+ clones lay largely in CM and EM, with CD8+ ones residing in EMRA.

The J gene is TRBJ1-3, the V gene TRBV6-5, with D unclear. The origin of this receptor is a man younger than 30 who had mild COVID-19 (a few samples of this study predate the infection). Cell type and time point are not known. Sequencing was done on a sample of PBMCs or a T cell subset sorted from them (not recorded which). The CDR3 sequence: CASSYDGNSGNTIYF. CDR3 DNA: TGTGCCAGCAGTTACGACGGGAACTCTGGAAACACCATATATTTT.